The clone carrying this TCR beta chain is a singleton in its sample. Its matching antigen is unknown. An end of the junction differs from the germline gene, which may be a read error. The data were obtained in a study of tumor and adjacent non-tumor tissue in lung cancer. About the research overall: Patients were aged 31 to 76, roughly nine men and about 5 women, stage I to III.

The study's findings and limits: Tumor tissue had significantly higher TCR diversity than normal lung. Patients with more diverse tumor TCRs had worse survival.

This sample's RNA came from whole unsorted tissue. A modified ARM-PCR protocol with three rounds of nested PCR amplified TCRbeta. TCRdb processed the multiplex PCR reads anew with MiXCR; each CDR3 protein has one entry. The repertoire holds about 110,000 distinct CDR3 sequences, with more than 60% as singletons. This CDR3 region has 15 residues. Per germline, CDR1 SGHAT and CDR2 FQNNGV. The chain combines TRBV11-2 with TRBJ1-2; D call uncertain. The sequence derives from a woman aged 55-69 years with non-small cell lung cancer. Sequenced input: lung tumor tissue. CDR3 DNA sequence: TGTGCCAGCAGCCCACACGGGGAGCTAGGCTATGGCTACAACTTC. Translation: CASSPHGELGYGYNF.